This is a list of T cell receptor beta chains from one sample in a study of shared clonotypes between healthy human individuals. The assay was immunoSEQ multiplex PCR, and TCRdb's table has in-frame clones only and misses some. The sample lists approximately 1.1 million clones; roughly 74% were seen once. The sample taken for sequencing was memory CD4+ T cells from PBMCs. These receptors all come from a young man in good health. Some clones in this sample may be carry-over from other donors' samples. The CDR3 runs from the conserved cysteine through the conserved F or W. D genes are given only for firm matches. Clone size appears in some rows only: once, few, many, or a class for an expanded clone.

clone size: .
V gene: TRBV5-1
J gene: TRBJ2-5
D gene: .
CDR3 DNA: TGCGCCAGCAGCACAACTCGGAAAGAGACCCAGTACTTC
CDR3 protein: CASSTTRKETQYF

clone size: .
V gene: TRBV5-1
J gene: TRBJ2-1
D gene: .
CDR3 DNA: TGCGCCAGCAGCACCCGGGGAACCTACAATGAGCAGTTCTTC
CDR3 protein: CASSTRGTYNEQFF

clone size: .
V gene: TRBV27
J gene: TRBJ2-7
D gene: TRBD2
CDR3 DNA: TGTGCCAGCAGTTTAGATAGCGGGACCCGCTACGAGCAGTACTTC
CDR3 protein: CASSLDSGTRYEQYF

clone size: few
V gene: TRBV6-1
J gene: TRBJ1-5
D gene: .
CDR3 DNA: TGTGCCAGCAGTGAAGCTCCGCGCCCGGTCAATCAGCCCCAGCATTTT
CDR3 protein: CASSEAPRPVNQPQHF

clone size: .
V gene: TRBV29-1
J gene: TRBJ1-5
D gene: .
CDR3 DNA: TGCAGCGGTAGCCAAGGCAGCAATCAGCCCCAGCATTTT
CDR3 protein: CSGSQGSNQPQHF

clone size: .
V gene: TRBV4-1
J gene: TRBJ2-2
D gene: TRBD1
CDR3 DNA: TGCGCCAGCAGCTTTCGACCGGGACAGCGTAACACCGGGGAGCTGTTTTTT
CDR3 protein: CASSFRPGQRNTGELFF

clone size: .
V gene: TRBV25-1
J gene: TRBJ1-2
D gene: TRBD1
CDR3 DNA: TGTGCCAGCAGTGAGGGGAGCGGGCAGGGGGGCGGCTACACCTTC
CDR3 protein: CASSEGSGQGGGYTF

clone size: few
V gene: TRBV19
J gene: TRBJ1-5
D gene: .
CDR3 DNA: TGTGCCAGTAGTATTGGCGACAGCCTCGGTAATCAGCCCCAGCATTTT
CDR3 protein: CASSIGDSLGNQPQHF

clone size: once
V gene: TRBV7-9
J gene: TRBJ2-5
D gene: .
CDR3 DNA: TGTGCCAGCAGCCGGGACGGACCCCTACAAGAGACCCAGTACTTC
CDR3 protein: CASSRDGPLQETQYF

clone size: .
V gene: TRBV7-2
J gene: TRBJ2-2
D gene: .
CDR3 DNA: TGTGCCAGCAGCTTGGGGGACCTATGGGGAACCGGGGAGCTGTTTTTT
CDR3 protein: CASSLGDLWGTGELFF

clone size: .
V gene: TRBV4-1
J gene: TRBJ2-5
D gene: TRBD2
CDR3 DNA: TGCGCCAGCAGCCAGCCAGCGGGGAGACAAGAGACCCAGTACTTC
CDR3 protein: CASSQPAGRQETQYF

clone size: .
V gene: TRBV11-2
J gene: TRBJ1-2
D gene: TRBD1
CDR3 DNA: TGTGCCAGCGGTCGCCCGGGACAGAAGTATTATGGCTACACCTTC
CDR3 protein: CASGRPGQKYYGYTF

clone size: .
V gene: TRBV6-5
J gene: TRBJ1-1
D gene: TRBD1
CDR3 DNA: TGTGCCAGCAGTACACGGGACAGGGGGAACACTGAAGCTTTCTTT
CDR3 protein: CASSTRDRGNTEAFF

clone size: .
V gene: TRBV5-1
J gene: TRBJ2-7
D gene: TRBD1
CDR3 DNA: TGCGCCAGCAGCTTGGCCCTAGGACAGGGGTCCCAGTACGAGCAGTACTTC
CDR3 protein: CASSLALGQGSQYEQYF

clone size: .
V gene: TRBV28
J gene: TRBJ2-5
D gene: .
CDR3 DNA: TGTGCCAGCAGTCCCCCGCCCGAACAAGAGACCCAGTACTTC
CDR3 protein: CASSPPPEQETQYF

clone size: .
V gene: TRBV5-1
J gene: TRBJ1-1
D gene: .
CDR3 DNA: TGCGCCAGCAGCATACAGCCCGGGACGGGGAACACTGAAGCTTTCTTT
CDR3 protein: CASSIQPGTGNTEAFF

clone size: .
V gene: TRBV30
J gene: TRBJ2-7
D gene: .
CDR3 DNA: TGTGCCGGGAGCCTTACTTCTTTCAGCTCCTACGAGCAGTACTTC
CDR3 protein: CAGSLTSFSSYEQYF

clone size: .
V gene: TRBV29-1
J gene: TRBJ1-1
D gene: TRBD1
CDR3 DNA: TGCAGCGTTATGGGGACAGATTGGAACACTGAAGCTTTCTTT
CDR3 protein: CSVMGTDWNTEAFF

clone size: .
V gene: TRBV6-1
J gene: TRBJ1-1
D gene: .
CDR3 DNA: TGTGCCAGCAGCCTAACATGGGGGAACACTGAAGCTTTCTTT
CDR3 protein: CASSLTWGNTEAFF

clone size: once
V gene: TRBV7-7
J gene: TRBJ2-3
D gene: TRBD1
CDR3 DNA: TGTGCCAGCAGCTTCTCAGGGGGTCGGACAGATACGCAGTATTTT
CDR3 protein: CASSFSGGRTDTQYF

clone size: .
V gene: TRBV2
J gene: TRBJ1-1
D gene: .
CDR3 DNA: TGTGCCAGCAGTATAATGGGGGCCGGGAACACTGAAGCTTTCTTT
CDR3 protein: CASSIMGAGNTEAFF

clone size: .
V gene: TRBV27
J gene: TRBJ2-1
D gene: TRBD2
CDR3 DNA: TGTGCCAGCAGTTTGTTTTGGGCGGGAGTTTACAATGAGCAGTTCTTC
CDR3 protein: CASSLFWAGVYNEQFF

clone size: .
V gene: TRBV6-4
J gene: TRBJ2-2
D gene: .
CDR3 DNA: TGTGCCAGCAGTGACTCTCGGGACACCGGGGAGCTGTTTTTT
CDR3 protein: CASSDSRDTGELFF

clone size: .
V gene: TRBV6-6
J gene: TRBJ1-1
D gene: .
CDR3 DNA: TGTGCCAGCACCTTGACGGGGCAGACCACTGAAGCTTTCTTT
CDR3 protein: CASTLTGQTTEAFF

clone size: .
V gene: TRBV4-1
J gene: TRBJ1-4
D gene: TRBD1
CDR3 DNA: TGCGCCAGCAGCCAAGGGACCCTCCTACAGGGGGCTAATGAAAAACTGTTTTTT
CDR3 protein: CASSQGTLLQGANEKLFF

clone size: .
V gene: TRBV14
J gene: TRBJ2-1
D gene: TRBD1
CDR3 DNA: TGTGCCAGCAGCTGGGGGACAGGGGAGAATGAGCAGTTCTTC
CDR3 protein: CASSWGTGENEQFF

clone size: .
V gene: TRBV9
J gene: TRBJ2-1
D gene: TRBD2
CDR3 DNA: TGTGCCAGCAGCATGAGCGGGATAAGGGACAATGAGCAGTTCTTC
CDR3 protein: CASSMSGIRDNEQFF

clone size: .
V gene: TRBV5-1
J gene: TRBJ2-7
D gene: .
CDR3 DNA: TGCGCCAGCACCCTCGTCCCCGGATCCTACGAGCAGTACTTC
CDR3 protein: CASTLVPGSYEQYF

clone size: .
V gene: TRBV11-2
J gene: TRBJ2-1
D gene: TRBD2
CDR3 DNA: TGTGCCAGCAGCCCGACTAGCGGGGGTTTCAATGAGCAGTTCTTC
CDR3 protein: CASSPTSGGFNEQFF

clone size: once
V gene: TRBV15
J gene: TRBJ2-2
D gene: .
CDR3 DNA: TGTGCCACCAGCAGAGGCCAAGGGCTCTACACCGGGGAGCTGTTTTTT
CDR3 protein: CATSRGQGLYTGELFF

clone size: .
V gene: TRBV6-1
J gene: TRBJ2-7
D gene: TRBD1
CDR3 DNA: TGTGCCAGCAGTGATAGGACAGGGGCAGGGAACGAGCAGTACTTC
CDR3 protein: CASSDRTGAGNEQYF

clone size: few
V gene: TRBV29-1
J gene: TRBJ2-3
D gene: .
CDR3 DNA: TGCAGCGTTGAACGGGGCACAGATACGCAGTATTTT
CDR3 protein: CSVERGTDTQYF

clone size: .
V gene: TRBV9
J gene: TRBJ2-7
D gene: TRBD1
CDR3 DNA: TGTGCCAGCAGCGTAGGGGACAGGGGGCTGGGCGAGCAGTACTTC
CDR3 protein: CASSVGDRGLGEQYF

clone size: once
V gene: TRBV6-1
J gene: TRBJ1-1
D gene: .
CDR3 DNA: TGTGCCAGCAGTTCGACAGTAATTGAAGCTTTCTTT
CDR3 protein: CASSSTVIEAFF

clone size: .
V gene: TRBV7-8
J gene: TRBJ1-3
D gene: .
CDR3 DNA: TGTGCCAGCAGCTTAGATTCGGGAAACACCATATATTTT
CDR3 protein: CASSLDSGNTIYF

clone size: few
V gene: TRBV5-1
J gene: TRBJ2-2
D gene: .
CDR3 DNA: TGCGCCAGCAGCTTGGCCCCAGGTTTACAATCGAACACCGGGGAGCTGTTTTTT
CDR3 protein: CASSLAPGLQSNTGELFF

clone size: few
V gene: TRBV29-1
J gene: TRBJ1-1
D gene: .
CDR3 DNA: TGCAGCGCCTGTAATAGGAACACTGAAGCTTTCTTT
CDR3 protein: CSACNRNTEAFF

clone size: .
V gene: TRBV27
J gene: TRBJ2-3
D gene: TRBD1
CDR3 DNA: TGTGCCAGCAGTAGGGACAGGGGAACAGATACGCAGTATTTT
CDR3 protein: CASSRDRGTDTQYF

clone size: .
V gene: TRBV5-4
J gene: TRBJ1-1
D gene: .
CDR3 DNA: TGTGCCAGCAGCCCCGGCTCGTATCGGACTGAAGCTTTCTTT
CDR3 protein: CASSPGSYRTEAFF

clone size: .
V gene: TRBV18
J gene: TRBJ2-7
D gene: TRBD2
CDR3 DNA: TGTGCCAGCTCACCACAAGCGGGATCGCCCTACGAGCAGTACTTC
CDR3 protein: CASSPQAGSPYEQYF

clone size: few
V gene: TRBV13
J gene: TRBJ1-4
D gene: .
CDR3 DNA: TGTGCCAGCAGCTCCCAGCGGGGTTATGCTAATGAAAAACTGTTTTTT
CDR3 protein: CASSSQRGYANEKLFF

clone size: .
V gene: TRBV11-2
J gene: TRBJ2-1
D gene: .
CDR3 DNA: TGTGCCAGCAGCCCTAGTAGCTCCTACAATGAGCAGTTCTTC
CDR3 protein: CASSPSSSYNEQFF

clone size: .
V gene: TRBV27
J gene: TRBJ2-3
D gene: TRBD2
CDR3 DNA: TGTGCCAGCAGTTTCTCCTTTTTAGCGGGTCGGGCAGATACGCAGTATTTT
CDR3 protein: CASSFSFLAGRADTQYF

clone size: .
V gene: TRBV7-2
J gene: TRBJ2-1
D gene: TRBD2
CDR3 DNA: TGTGCCAGCAGCTTAGGGGGTAGCGGGAGGGGTGAGCAGTTCTTC
CDR3 protein: CASSLGGSGRGEQFF

clone size: .
V gene: TRBV18
J gene: TRBJ2-3
D gene: TRBD2
CDR3 DNA: TGTGCCAGCTCACCACCTGGCGGGAGGGCTGCAGATACGCAGTATTTT
CDR3 protein: CASSPPGGRAADTQYF

clone size: few
V gene: TRBV10-3
J gene: TRBJ2-1
D gene: TRBD2
CDR3 DNA: TGTGCCATCAGCCCCGGGACTAGCGGGAATTTCAATGAGCAGTTCTTC
CDR3 protein: CAISPGTSGNFNEQFF

clone size: .
V gene: TRBV7-9
J gene: TRBJ2-7
D gene: TRBD2
CDR3 DNA: TGCGCCAGCAGCCAAGAAGGCGGGAGTAGATACGGTCAGCACTTC
CDR3 protein: CASSQEGGSRYGQHF

clone size: few
V gene: TRBV27
J gene: TRBJ2-3
D gene: .
CDR3 DNA: TGTGCCAGCAGTTTTTACAGGGCTAGCACAGATACGCAGTATTTT
CDR3 protein: CASSFYRASTDTQYF

clone size: .
V gene: TRBV28
J gene: TRBJ2-7
D gene: .
CDR3 DNA: TGTGCCAGCAGTTCCTATGGGACGCGGGGAATCGACGAGCAGTACTTC
CDR3 protein: CASSSYGTRGIDEQYF

clone size: .
V gene: TRBV28
J gene: TRBJ1-2
D gene: .
CDR3 DNA: TGTGCCAGCAGACTAGACAGGACTAACTATGGCTACACCTTC
CDR3 protein: CASRLDRTNYGYTF

clone size: .
V gene: TRBV10-1
J gene: TRBJ2-2
D gene: .
CDR3 DNA: TGCGCCAGCGGACACACAGGCACCGGGGAGCTGTTTTTT
CDR3 protein: CASGHTGTGELFF

clone size: .
V gene: TRBV4-1
J gene: TRBJ2-2
D gene: .
CDR3 DNA: TGCGCCAGCAGCCACGATGGACCCACGACCCTCACCGGGGAGCTGTTTTTT
CDR3 protein: CASSHDGPTTLTGELFF

clone size: once
V gene: TRBV7-8
J gene: TRBJ1-5
D gene: .
CDR3 DNA: TGTGCCAGCAGCTTAGACACGGGGGAACAGCCCCAGCATTTT
CDR3 protein: CASSLDTGEQPQHF